There are a few counts of the clone carrying this T cell receptor (beta chain). Its antigen remains unknown. Germline values: CDR1 SGHRS, CDR2 YFSETQ. The CDR3 runs to 16 residues. Deletions cut 0 bases from V and 3 bases from J, with 13 bases between. The record originates from a study of vaccination effects on CD4 cells after COVID-19. Antigen-specific CD4+ T cells were expanded (with viral peptide pools) by the ViraFEST assay ahead of sequencing. With around ten days of culture completed, CD4+ T cells were isolated. Each participant was given two doses of one vaccine (BNT162b2 or mRNA-1273). The authors exchanged half the medium for IL-2 medium on days 3 and 7. Study-level points and caveats: Marked clonal contraction was seen in infection- and vaccine-induced clones late after vaccination.

Sequencing used immunoSEQ multiplex PCR; TCRdb keeps in-frame clones, though not all of them. The data hold about 46,000 clones, with around 70% observed a single time. The sequencing used CD4+ T cells from PBMCs cultured with HCoV-OC43 spike peptides, collected after COVID-19 vaccination. The subset here: HCoV-OC43 spike overlapping peptide pool stimulation. J is TRBJ2-1 and V is TRBV5-1; D tentatively reads TRBD1 or TRBD2 (5 bases each). The clonotype comes from a human donor who received a COVID-19 vaccine. The CDR3 DNA sequence: TGCGCCAGCAGCTTGGGGGACCTAGGATTCTACAATGAGCAGTTCTTC. It is translated as CASSLGDLGFYNEQFF.